These 28 T cell receptor beta chains originate from one sample sequenced in a study of identical twins. TCRdb processed the 5' RACE reads anew with MiXCR; each CDR3 protein has one entry. The sample contains 650,000 to 800,000 distinct CDR3 sequences, about 9.4% of which appear only once. Separately, the same data were catalogued under a study of yellow fever vaccine responses in identical twins.

The material sequenced was PBMCs. The receptors here all came from a woman under 30 in good health.

This chain uses TRBV12-3 or TRBV12-4 with TRBJ1-2, with D hard to call. V was clipped by 3 bases and J by 2 bases, with 13 bases between them. The CDR3 totals 15 residues. Written as DNA, the CDR3 is TGTGCCAGCAGTTTTGGTCAGCCGGCAAACTATGGCTACACCTTC. It specifies CASSFGQPANYGYTF.

The CDR3 bases are TGTGCCAGCAGTTTAGGCCTCGGCGTAGCCGCGTACAATGAGCAGTTCTTC. Translated: CASSLGLGVAAYNEQFF. The gene calls are TRBV27 and TRBJ2-1; no definite D call. V lost 2 bases and J lost 4, with 18 bases in between. This CDR3 comprises 17 residues. The germline V gene encodes CDR1 MNHEY and CDR2 SMNVEV (reference sequence).

The rearrangement links TRBV7-8 to TRBJ2-3; D might be TRBD1 (5 bases). Trimming stripped 3 bases from V and 6 bases from J, with 19 bases between. The CDR3 totals 16 residues. Germline loops: CDR1 SGHVS, CDR2 FQNEAQ. The CDR3 DNA follows: TGTGCCAGCAGCTTGGGGCAAGTGCCCTTTCTGGATACGCAGTATTTT. Amino acids: CASSLGQVPFLDTQYF.

The chain recombines TRBV15 with TRBJ2-5; no reliable D call. Trimming left V 3 bases short and J 4 bases short, with 15 bases between. This CDR3 contains 15 residues. The germline V gene encodes CDR1 LNHNV and CDR2 YYDKDF (reference sequence). The CDR3 loop is CATSRVRTGSETQYF. CDR3 DNA: TGTGCCACCAGCAGGGTGAGGACGGGTTCAGAGACCCAGTACTTC. The full variable domain, completed using reference TRBV15 and TRBJ2-5, is DAMVIQNPRYQVTQFGKPVTLSCSQTLNHNVMYWYQQKSSQAPKLLFHYYDKDFNNEADTPDNFQSRRPNTSFCFLDIRSPGLGDTAMYLCATSRVRTGSETQYFGPGTRLLVL.

This clonotype was seen more than once but under ten times. This chain connects TRBV6-5 to TRBJ1-3; D uncertain. CDR1 and CDR2 (germline): MNHEY, SVGAGI. The CDR3 is 15 amino acids. With 0 bases removed from V and 0 bases from J, the gap between germline ends came to 6 bases. In DNA, the CDR3 is TGTGCCAGCAGTTACTCGGGGAACTCTGGAAACACCATATATTTT. Protein product: CASSYSGNSGNTIYF.

The V gene is TRBV12-3 or TRBV12-4, the J gene TRBJ2-3; 8 bases fit TRBD2. This CDR3 comprises 17 residues. CDR3 DNA: TGTACCTTCAGTTTGAGGGTGAGCGGGAGCTCCACAGATACGCAGTATTTT. It is translated as CTFSLRVSGSSTDTQYF.

In its sample, this clonotype was seen many times. The rearrangement links TRBV15 to TRBJ2-3; D may correspond to TRBD1 or TRBD2 (5 bases each). V lost 1 base to trimming and J lost 3 bases, with 11 bases between them. Germline V gene data show CDR1 as LNHNV and CDR2 as YYDKDF (reference sequence). This CDR3 has 15 residues. CDR3 sequence reads: CATSRVGPGTDTQYF. CDR3 DNA sequence: TGTGCCACCAGCAGAGTGGGGCCGGGGACAGATACGCAGTATTTT.

The rearrangement links TRBV18 to TRBJ2-7; 9 positions match TRBD1. V dropped 6 bases and J dropped 4; count of bases not matched to a gene: 16. The CDR3 contains 17 residues. The germline gives CDR1 KGHSH, CDR2 LQKENI. The CDR3 loop reads CASSLRATGGKSYEQYF. As DNA, the CDR3 is TGTGCCAGCTCTCTCCGTGCCACAGGGGGCAAATCTTACGAGCAGTACTTC.

In this sample, this clonotype turned up many times. V gene TRBV20-1 combines with J gene TRBJ2-7; weak D call: TRBD2 (5 bases). The CDR3 is made up of 13 amino acids. Germline CDR1 DFQATT, CDR2 SNEGSKA (reference sequence). V shed 5 bases and J shed 0 bases, with 11 bases lying between them. The CDR3 spells CSALDSSSYEQYF. In nucleotides, the CDR3 is TGCAGTGCTTTGGACTCCAGCTCCTACGAGCAGTACTTC.

This clonotype was seen more than once but under ten times. CDR3 sequence: CASSPTVRTGRETQYF. CDR3 sequence (DNA): TGTGCCAGCAGTCCAACTGTTCGGACAGGGCGAGAGACCCAGTACTTC. The chain uses TRBV28 and TRBJ2-5, with 8 bases that match TRBD1. Germline V gene sequence: CDR1 MDHEN, CDR2 SYDVKM. The CDR3 has 16 residues. The junction had 12 bases not matched to a gene; V was cut back by 5 bases and J by 4 bases. The full variable domain, with the rest looked up from reference TRBV28 and TRBJ2-5, is DVKVTQSSRYLVKRTGEKVFLECVQDMDHENMFWYRQDPGLGLRLIYFSYDVKMKEKGDIPEGYSVSREKKERFSLILESASTNQTSMYLCASSPTVRTGRETQYFGPGTRLLVL.

This clonotype was counted ten times or more. This rearrangement joins TRBV20-1 to TRBJ1-4; the D is unclear. The CDR3 contains 14 residues. Germline V gene sequence: CDR1 DFQATT, CDR2 SNEGSKA (reference sequence). V lost 3 bases, J lost 6 bases, and 14 bases lay in between. The CDR3: CSASYPAGDEKLFF. In DNA form, the CDR3 reads TGCAGTGCTAGCTACCCGGCGGGAGATGAAAAACTGTTTTTT.

This clonotype has ten or more counts. This chain links TRBV12-3 or TRBV12-4 with TRBJ2-7; TRBD1 aligns across 10 bases. This CDR3 is 16 amino acids long. Germline trimming cut 1 base from V and 2 bases from J; bases unmatched to any gene: 5. CDR3 DNA: TGTGCCAGCAGTTTAGAAACCGGGACAGGGGCCTACGAGCAGTACTTC. It encodes CASSLETGTGAYEQYF.

This clonotype was counted between two and nine times. The chain links TRBV6-6 to TRBJ2-3; TRBD2 matches at 7 bases. The CDR3 spans 12 residues. Per the germline V gene, CDR1 is MNHNY and CDR2 is SVGAGI (reference sequence). V was clipped by 2 bases and J by 8 bases; unmatched bases: 1. The CDR3 DNA reads TGTGCCAGCAGTTACGGGGAGGGTACGCAGTATTTT. This encodes CASSYGEGTQYF.

In this sample, this clonotype turned up a few times. The chain has TRBV10-1 and TRBJ2-1, with D possibly being TRBD1 (6 bases). The germline gives CDR1 WNHNN, CDR2 SYGVQD (reference sequence). CDR3 length: 14 residues. The V gene lost 3 bases and the J gene lost 15 bases, with 21 bases spanning the gap. CDR3 sequence (DNA): TGCGCCAGCAGTGATGGTGGGGGCTACGGACCCGGGTTCTTC. This translates into CASSDGGGYGPGFF.

This clonotype was observed once. The genes are TRBV7-6 and TRBJ1-1; 10 positions agree with TRBD1. Trimming at V came to 6 bases and at J to 2 bases, leaving 9 bases not matched to a gene. Germline-derived CDR1 and CDR2 are SGHVS and FNYEAQ. This CDR3 comprises 16 residues. In nucleotides, the CDR3 is TGTGCCAGCAGACCTGGGACAGGGGCGAGTAACACTGAAGCTTTCTTT. Translated: CASRPGTGASNTEAFF.

This clonotype came up many times. V and J are TRBV6-2 or TRBV6-3 and TRBJ2-5; no clear D. V was shortened by 7 bases and J by 5 bases, with 14 bases between the two germline ends. Germline V gene lookup returns CDR1 MNHEY and CDR2 SVGEGT. This CDR3 is built from 13 residues. The CDR3 bases are TGTGCCAGCAATCTAAATAATCTGGAGACCCAGTACTTC. It codes for CASNLNNLETQYF.

This clonotype was detected only a few times. J is TRBJ2-2 and V is TRBV5-6, with a weak D call TRBD1 (6 bases). Per the germline V gene, CDR1 is SGHDT and CDR2 is YYEEEE. V was cut by 3 bases and J by 1 base, with 19 bases left in between. This CDR3 has 18 amino acids. DNA for the CDR3: TGTGCCAGCAGCTCGGTTATACAGGGAAAGGGGAACACCGGGGAGCTGTTTTTT. Protein sequence: CASSSVIQGKGNTGELFF.

Many counts were recorded for this clonotype. The chain recombines TRBV15 with TRBJ2-1; possible D gene TRBD2, 6 bases. The CDR3 loop spans 14 amino acids. Germline V lookup: CDR1 LNHNV, CDR2 YYDKDF (reference sequence). The V end was cut by 5 bases, the J end by 7 bases, with 15 bases between. The CDR3 region is CATSRRLGLNEQFF. CDR3 in DNA: TGTGCCACCAGCCGAAGACTAGGACTAAATGAGCAGTTCTTC.

This clonotype occurred a few times. The chain is built from TRBV19 and TRBJ2-2; unclear D gene. This CDR3 has 15 residues. The germline CDR1 and CDR2 sequences are LNHDA and SQIVND (reference sequence). V lost 1 base, J lost 4 bases, and 10 bases lay in between. The CDR3 coding sequence is TGTGCCAGTAGTATAGCGGCAGGTACCACCGGGGAGCTGTTTTTT. It translates to CASSIAAGTTGELFF.

This clonotype was counted between two and nine times. The chain carries TRBV3-1 and TRBJ2-3; D is unresolved. Deletions cut 1 base from V and 1 base from J, with 6 bases between. Per germline, CDR1 LGHDT and CDR2 YNNKEL (reference sequence). CDR3 length equals 14 residues. CDR3 DNA sequence: TGTGCCAGCAGCCAAGCTGTGGGCACAGATACGCAGTATTTT. Protein: CASSQAVGTDTQYF.

This clonotype turned up a few times. The rearrangement uses TRBV10-3 and TRBJ2-7; 8 bases are a match to TRBD1. V was pared by 4 bases and J by 2 bases, with 4 bases of the junction left unmatched. Germline CDR1 ENHRY, CDR2 SYGVKD. The CDR3 runs 14 residues. The CDR3 DNA reads TGTGCCATCAGTGGCGACAGGGGAACCTACGAGCAGTACTTC. This sequence encodes CAISGDRGTYEQYF.

The sample holds many counts of this clonotype. The chain has TRBV5-1 and TRBJ2-1; TRBD1 agrees at 9 bases. The CDR3 sequence is 15 residues long. Trimming removed 4 bases from V and 3 bases from J; junction bases left unmatched: 5. Germline V gene data show CDR1 as SGHRS and CDR2 as YFSETQ. The CDR3 loop reads CASSPAGQGYNEQFF. The CDR3 DNA follows: TGCGCCAGCAGCCCAGCGGGACAGGGCTACAATGAGCAGTTCTTC.

This clonotype has only one observation. CDR3: CASSEQFGNEQFF. The CDR3 DNA follows: TGTGCCAGCAGTGAGCAGTTCGGCAATGAGCAGTTCTTC. The V and J genes are TRBV6-1 and TRBJ2-1; unclear D gene. The ends were cut back, 3 bases at V and 6 bases at J, with 9 bases in the middle. The CDR3 runs 13 residues. Germline V gene sequence: CDR1 MNHNS, CDR2 SASEGT.

This clonotype was seen a few times. The chain combines TRBV10-2 with TRBJ2-1; D not resolved. From germline, CDR1 is WSHSY and CDR2 SAAADI. Trimming took off 0 bases at V and 7 bases at J, with 10 bases between the two ends. CDR3 length equals 14 residues. Here the CDR3 DNA reads TGCGCCAGCAGTGAGTCAGGGCCTCGAAATGAGCAGTTCTTC. It encodes CASSESGPRNEQFF.

The gene calls are TRBV7-9 and TRBJ2-5; 11 nucleotides agree with TRBD2. The V segment lost 3 bases and the J segment 3 bases; nucleotides outside the gene matches: 3. CDR3 length: 15 residues. Germline V gives CDR1 SEHNR, CDR2 FQNEAQ (reference sequence). CDR3: CASSLASGGKETQYF. CDR3 nucleotide sequence: TGTGCCAGCAGCTTGGCTAGCGGGGGGAAAGAGACCCAGTACTTC.

In its sample, this clonotype was seen a few times. The chain joins TRBV20-1 to TRBJ2-2; 7 bases align to TRBD2. The CDR3 has 15 amino acids. After removal of 0 bases from V and 1 base from J, the junction contained 2 bases not matched to a gene. CDR1 and CDR2 (germline): DFQATT, SNEGSKA (reference sequence). CDR3 nucleotide sequence: TGCAGTGCTAGAGAGCGCGGGAGGAACACCGGGGAGCTGTTTTTT. This codes for CSARERGRNTGELFF.

A few counts support this clonotype. The chain links TRBV4-2 to TRBJ2-1; 11 bases are shared with TRBD2. CDR1 and CDR2 from the germline V gene are LGHNA and YNFKEQ. V was clipped by 3 bases and J by 2 bases; unmatched bases: 6. This CDR3 is 17 amino acids long. CDR3 loop: CASSHDPSGGPYNEQFF. The CDR3 region has the DNA TGTGCCAGCAGCCATGACCCTAGCGGGGGGCCCTACAATGAGCAGTTCTTC.

The chain couples TRBV7-2 to TRBJ1-6, with D possibly matching TRBD1 (5 bases). The CDR3 totals 16 residues. V was cut by 5 bases and J by 6 bases, with 17 bases left in between. The germline V gene encodes CDR1 SGHTA and CDR2 FQGNSA. CDR3 loop: CASSPRIQGTNSPLHF. The CDR3 DNA reads as TGTGCCAGCAGCCCCCGTATCCAGGGTACTAATTCACCCCTCCACTTT. The whole variable domain, remainder taken from reference TRBV7-2 and TRBJ1-6, is GAGVSQSPSNKVTEKGKDVELRCDPISGHTALYWYRQSLGQGLEFLIYFQGNSAPDKSGLPSDRFSAERTGGSVSTLTIQRTQQEDSAVYLCASSPRIQGTNSPLHFGNGTRLTVT.